These 13 T cell receptor beta chains originate from one sample sequenced in a study of blood T cell repertoires in COVID-19. Generated by immunoSEQ multiplex PCR, the TCRdb table keeps only in-frame clones and is missing some. The table shows approximately 460,000 clones, with roughly nine tenths occurring only once. The sequencing sample was made of peripheral blood. These receptor sequences come from a man between 18 and 35 years old with COVID-19, enrolled during active disease.

The rearrangement uses TRBV11-2 and TRBJ2-7, with D maybe TRBD1 (5 bases). Trimming cost V 4 bases and J 4 bases, with 20 bases left between them. Germline V CDR1 and CDR2: SGHAT, FQNNGV. This CDR3 contains 16 residues. CDR3 in DNA: TGTGCCAGCAGCTCCTTCTTCCGGACACGACCTTACGAGCAGTACTTC. Protein product: CASSSFFRTRPYEQYF.

The CDR3 nucleotides read TGTGCCAGCAGGATCACCGGGACAGGGCTTGAAAAACTGTTTTTT. It encodes CASRITGTGLEKLFF. This chain uses TRBV6-5 with TRBJ1-4; 9 bases fit TRBD1. V lost 6 bases to trimming and J lost 7 bases; unmatched junction nucleotides: 9. CDR1 and CDR2 from the germline V gene are MNHEY and SVGAGI. The CDR3 runs 15 residues.

The chain combines TRBV7-9 with TRBJ2-2; 9 positions agree with TRBD2. CDR1 is SEHNR and CDR2 is FQNEAQ in the germline V gene (reference sequence). CDR3 length equals 16 residues. The V and J ends lost 0 bases and 7 bases, in that order; junction bases with no gene match: 6. The CDR3 sequence: CASSLARDSGSGELFF. The CDR3 DNA reads as TGTGCCAGCAGCTTAGCGCGGGATAGCGGGAGCGGGGAGCTGTTTTTT.

The J gene is TRBJ2-7, the V gene TRBV7-2, with D possibly matching TRBD2 (6 bases). CDR3 length: 16 residues. V was shortened by 6 bases and J by 0 bases, with 18 bases between the two germline ends. Germline CDR1 and CDR2: SGHTA and FQGNSA. This CDR3 is CASSPSWGTASYEQYF. DNA for the CDR3: TGTGCCAGCAGTCCCTCTTGGGGGACTGCCTCCTACGAGCAGTACTTC.

The chain has TRBV11-2 and TRBJ2-7; TRBD1 might be the D (5 bases). The CDR3 is 16 residues long. The germline V gene encodes CDR1 SGHAT and CDR2 FQNNGV. V lost 0 bases and J 0 bases, leaving 12 bases between the germline ends. DNA of the CDR3: TGTGCCAGCAGCTTAGAGGCCAGGGTAGGCTCCTACGAGCAGTACTTC. Its translation: CASSLEARVGSYEQYF.

This chain links TRBV10-3 with TRBJ2-5, with D unresolved. This CDR3 has 13 amino acids. CDR1 and CDR2 from the germline V gene are ENHRY and SYGVKD. V was clipped by 4 bases and J by 0 bases, with 6 bases between them. In DNA form, the CDR3 reads TGTGCCATCAGTGGCCAGGACCAAGAGACCCAGTACTTC. Protein sequence: CAISGQDQETQYF.

The chain couples TRBV5-1 to TRBJ2-7; 10 nucleotides match TRBD1. The V segment lost 2 bases and the J segment 5 bases; nucleotides outside the gene matches: 1. The CDR3 is 13 residues long. Germline V gives CDR1 SGHRS, CDR2 YFSETQ. The chain's CDR3 is CASSFGTGDEQYF. CDR3 nucleotide sequence: TGCGCCAGCAGCTTTGGGACAGGGGACGAGCAGTACTTC. The whole variable domain, filled in from reference TRBV5-1 and TRBJ2-7, reads KAGVTQTPRYLIKTRGQQVTLSCSPISGHRSVSWYQQTPGQGLQFLFEYFSETQRNKGNFPGRFSGRQFSNSRSEMNVSTLELGDSALYLCASSFGTGDEQYFGPGTRLTVT.

The chain employs TRBV15 and TRBJ1-1, with D uncertain. V lost 5 bases and J 6 bases, leaving 7 bases between the germline ends. CDR1 is LNHNV, CDR2 YYDKDF, per germline (reference sequence). The length of the CDR3 is 11 residues. The CDR3 nucleotides are TGTGCCACCAGCGTAGCGGCTGAAGCTTTCTTT. Translating it yields CATSVAAEAFF.

V usage is TRBV19 and J usage is TRBJ2-1, with TRBD2 matching 9 bases. The CDR3 is 15 amino acids. Germline CDR1 is LNHDA and CDR2 is SQIVND (reference sequence). V shed 10 bases and J 4 bases; nucleotides not matched to a gene: 11. The CDR3 is CATSPDSGGYNEQFF. CDR3 DNA: TGTGCCACCTCCCCGGATAGCGGGGGATACAATGAGCAGTTCTTC.

V usage is TRBV3-1 (or the pseudogene TRBV3-2) and J usage is TRBJ2-1, with 8 bases matching TRBD2. Germline CDR1 reads LGHDT; CDR2 reads YNNKEL (reference sequence). V lost 0 bases, J lost 4 bases, and 5 bases stayed unmatched. The CDR3 extends over 16 amino acids. The CDR3 is CASSQERGGIYNEQFF. The CDR3 nucleotides are TGTGCCAGCAGCCAAGAACGCGGGGGGATATACAATGAGCAGTTCTTC.

The chain employs TRBV20-1 and TRBJ2-5; 12 bases map to TRBD2. Germline CDR1 is DFQATT and CDR2 is SNEGSKA (reference sequence). The CDR3 has 16 amino acids. V gave up 3 bases and J gave up 5 bases; unmatched junction bases: 10. As DNA, the CDR3 is TGCAGTGCTAGTCCATCGGGACTAGCGGGCAGCGAGACCCAGTACTTC. It specifies CSASPSGLAGSETQYF.

The chain joins TRBV9 to TRBJ1-1; D perhaps matches TRBD1 (6 bases). The ends were cut back, 0 bases at V and 3 bases at J, with 12 bases in the middle. CDR1 is SGDLS and CDR2 is YYNGEE in the germline V gene. The CDR3 consists of 15 residues. The CDR3 is CASSVGSGADTEAFF. The CDR3 DNA is TGTGCCAGCAGCGTAGGGTCAGGGGCTGACACTGAAGCTTTCTTT.

The chain combines TRBV3-1 (or the pseudogene TRBV3-2) with TRBJ2-6, with 14 bases matching TRBD2. This CDR3 is 18 amino acids long. Germline V gives CDR1 LGHDT, CDR2 YNNKEL (reference sequence). J was trimmed by 2 bases and V by 5 bases; bases with no gene match: 5. The CDR3 sequence is CASSWTSGGSTGANVLTF. CDR3 in DNA: TGTGCCAGCAGCTGGACTAGCGGGGGGAGCACTGGGGCCAACGTCCTGACTTTC.